This entry lists 7 T cell receptor beta chains sequenced from one sample in a study of blood T cells in healthy people across ages. Next came a second PCR, run for about 7 to 12 cycles, which used a sample-barcoded 5' primer along with a J-beta primer mix. TCRdb fed the 5' RACE reads into MiXCR, producing one record per CDR3 protein. The table lists around 1.5 million distinct CDR3 sequences, around 39% of them singletons. Sequencing was performed on blood. The origin of the receptors is a woman aged 18-30 years in good health.

The V and J genes are TRBV20-1 and TRBJ2-5; 16 bases are shared with TRBD2. CDR3 length: 14 amino acids. With 5 bases clipped from V and 11 bases from J, the junction kept 8 bases outside the gene matches. CDR1 and CDR2 (germline): DFQATT, SNEGSKA (reference sequence). CDR3 region: CSAGTSGGVNEQYF. The CDR3 DNA reads TGCAGTGCTGGGACTAGCGGGGGGGTCAATGAGCAGTACTTC.

V is TRBV12-3 or TRBV12-4 and J is TRBJ1-2; 8 bases match TRBD1. The V and J ends lost 4 bases and 11 bases, in that order; junction bases with no gene match: 27. This CDR3 comprises 19 residues. As DNA, the CDR3 is TGTGCCAGCAGTTGGGGGACACTGCGGACAGGGATTAAGGACGCTCGGTACACCTTC. It encodes CASSWGTLRTGIKDARYTF.

The chain combines TRBV10-3 with TRBJ2-2, with D possibly TRBD1 on 5 matching bases. The V gene's germline CDR1 is ENHRY and CDR2 SYGVKD. The CDR3 runs 14 residues. V dropped 3 bases and J dropped 4 bases, with 9 bases sitting between them. CDR3 amino acids: CAISDRESTGELFF. CDR3 DNA: TGTGCCATCAGTGACAGGGAAAGCACCGGGGAGCTGTTTTTT.

A few counts support this clonotype. The V and J genes are TRBV27 and TRBJ1-6, with TRBD1 as a possible D gene (5 bases). Germline V gives CDR1 MNHEY, CDR2 SMNVEV (reference sequence). The CDR3 runs 16 residues. V was clipped by 6 bases and J by 0 bases, with 12 bases between them. For the CDR3, the DNA is TGTGCCAGCAGCCAACGAGACAGCTCCTATAATTCACCCCTCCACTTT. Translation: CASSQRDSSYNSPLHF.

The chain is built from TRBV25-1 and TRBJ2-1; 8 bases agree with TRBD1. The CDR3 sequence is 19 residues long. The V segment lost 2 bases and the J segment 2 bases; nucleotides outside the gene matches: 14. Germline assignment: CDR1 MGHDK and CDR2 SYGVNS. Written as DNA, the CDR3 is TGTGCCAGCAGTGAAAGGACAGGGCCGGGCGGGTCTCCCTACAATGAGCAGTTCTTC. Protein: CASSERTGPGGSPYNEQFF.

This clonotype is a singleton in its sample. The rearrangement joins TRBV5-1 to TRBJ2-1; D not certain. CDR1 and CDR2 from the germline V gene are SGHRS and YFSETQ. The CDR3 length is 16 residues. Between the trimmed V and J ends, which lost 0 bases and 6 bases, there was a span of 16 bases. CDR3 nucleotide sequence: TGCGCCAGCAGCTTGGGTCACACCCCCCTTGCCAATGAGCAGTTCTTC. Translation gives CASSLGHTPLANEQFF.

V is TRBV6-1 and J is TRBJ1-2, with D hard to call. Germline loops: CDR1 MNHNS, CDR2 SASEGT. This CDR3 is 15 amino acids long. V shed 2 bases and J shed 5 bases, with 15 bases lying between them. The CDR3 region is CASSEYRDKMYGYTF. CDR3 bases: TGTGCCAGCAGTGAATATCGGGATAAGATGTATGGCTACACCTTC.